Listed below are T cell receptor beta chains from one sample, sequenced in a study of T cell responses to AZD1222 COVID-19 vaccine. Sequenced by immunoSEQ multiplex PCR; TCRdb stores in-frame clones only, minus some. This table has 250,000 to 300,000 clones, approximately 94% appearing once. Sequences were derived from peripheral blood, sampled 28 days after the second AZD1222 dose. These receptors were obtained from an adult who received the AZD1222 COVID-19 vaccine. Both conserved end residues are part of each CDR3. Each record gives: D gene, J gene, V gene, CDR3 DNA, CDR3 protein. The D gene is left open where the match is weak.

NA	TRBJ1-4	TRBV4-3	TGCGCCAGCAGCCATTTAACTACGGACGATGGGAAACTGTTTTTT	CASSHLTTDDGKLFF
NA	TRBJ1-5	TRBV7-9	TGTGCCAGCAGCTGGGGCAATCAGCCCCAGCATTTT	CASSWGNQPQHF
NA	TRBJ1-1	TRBV7-9	TGTGCCAGCAGCTTGGGGGCACGGGAGAACACTGAAGCTTTCTTT	CASSLGARENTEAFF
NA	TRBJ2-3	TRBV7-9	TGTGCCAGCAGCTCGCCCGGGGGATACAGCACAGATACGCAGTATTTT	CASSSPGGYSTDTQYF
NA	TRBJ1-5	TRBV14	TGTGCCAGCACCCGCCAGGAGAGCGATCAGCCCCAGCATTTT	CASTRQESDQPQHF
NA	TRBJ2-2	TRBV19	TGTGCCAGTAGTATAGAGGCAGGGGAGCTGTTTTTT	CASSIEAGELFF
TRBD1	TRBJ1-6	TRBV9	TGTGCCAGCAGCGCAGGACAGGGTGCCAATTCACCCCTCCACTTT	CASSAGQGANSPLHF
TRBD2	TRBJ2-1	TRBV9	TGTGCCAGCAGTGCGAGACTAGCGGGTGGTTACAATGAGCAGTTCTTC	CASSARLAGGYNEQFF
NA	TRBJ1-3	TRBV15	TGTGCCACCAGCCATGGCTCTGGAAACACCATATATTTT	CATSHGSGNTIYF
TRBD1	TRBJ1-2	TRBV25-1	TGTGCCAGCAGTGATCCTAAGGGACAGAACAACTATGGCTACACCTTC	CASSDPKGQNNYGYTF